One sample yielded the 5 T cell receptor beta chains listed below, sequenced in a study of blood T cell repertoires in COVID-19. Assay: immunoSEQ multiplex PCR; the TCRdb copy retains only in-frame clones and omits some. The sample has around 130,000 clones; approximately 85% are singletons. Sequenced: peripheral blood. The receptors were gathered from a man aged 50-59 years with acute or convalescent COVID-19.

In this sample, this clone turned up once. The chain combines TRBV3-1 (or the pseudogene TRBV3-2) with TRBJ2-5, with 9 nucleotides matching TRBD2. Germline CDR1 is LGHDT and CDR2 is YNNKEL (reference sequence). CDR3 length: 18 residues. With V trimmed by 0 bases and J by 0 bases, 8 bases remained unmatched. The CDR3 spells CASSQEGASGIHQETQYF. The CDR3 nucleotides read TGTGCCAGCAGCCAAGAAGGGGCTAGCGGGATCCACCAAGAGACCCAGTACTTC.

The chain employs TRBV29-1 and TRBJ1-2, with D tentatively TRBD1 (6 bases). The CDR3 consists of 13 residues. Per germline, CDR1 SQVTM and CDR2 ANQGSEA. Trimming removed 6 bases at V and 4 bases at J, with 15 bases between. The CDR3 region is CSVGRGLSYGYTF. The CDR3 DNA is TGCAGCGTGGGGCGGGGGCTTAGCTATGGCTACACCTTC.

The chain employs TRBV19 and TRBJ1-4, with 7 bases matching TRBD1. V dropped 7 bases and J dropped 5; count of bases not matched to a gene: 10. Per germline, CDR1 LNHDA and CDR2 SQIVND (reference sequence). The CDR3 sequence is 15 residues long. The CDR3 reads CASKSWDSWNEKLFF. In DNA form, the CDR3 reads TGTGCCAGTAAATCCTGGGACAGCTGGAATGAAAAACTGTTTTTT.

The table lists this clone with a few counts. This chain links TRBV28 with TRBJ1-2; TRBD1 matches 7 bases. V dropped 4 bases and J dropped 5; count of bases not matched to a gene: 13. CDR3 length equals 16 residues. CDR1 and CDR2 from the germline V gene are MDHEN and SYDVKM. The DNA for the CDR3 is TGTGCCAGCAGTTCCATCGCAGGGGGTGTTTGGTATGGCTACACCTTC. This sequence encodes CASSSIAGGVWYGYTF.

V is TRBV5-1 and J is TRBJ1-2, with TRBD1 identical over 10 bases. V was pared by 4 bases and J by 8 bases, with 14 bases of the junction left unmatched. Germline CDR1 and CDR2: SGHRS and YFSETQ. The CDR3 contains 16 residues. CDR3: CASSPIPGQGPGGYTF. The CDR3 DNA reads TGCGCCAGCAGCCCTATCCCGGGACAGGGGCCCGGGGGCTACACCTTC.